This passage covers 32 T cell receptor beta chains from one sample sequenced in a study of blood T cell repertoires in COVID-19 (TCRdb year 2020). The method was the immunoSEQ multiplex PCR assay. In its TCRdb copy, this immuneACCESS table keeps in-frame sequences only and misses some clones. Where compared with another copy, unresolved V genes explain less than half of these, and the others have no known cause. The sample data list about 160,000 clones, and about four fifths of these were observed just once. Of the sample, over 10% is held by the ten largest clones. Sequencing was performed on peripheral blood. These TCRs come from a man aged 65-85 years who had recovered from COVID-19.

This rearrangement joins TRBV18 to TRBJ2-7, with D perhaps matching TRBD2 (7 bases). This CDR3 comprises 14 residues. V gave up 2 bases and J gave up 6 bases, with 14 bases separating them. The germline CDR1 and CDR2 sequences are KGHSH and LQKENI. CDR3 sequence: CASSPINRGGEQYF. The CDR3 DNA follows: TGTGCCAGCTCACCAATCAATAGGGGGGGCGAGCAGTACTTC.

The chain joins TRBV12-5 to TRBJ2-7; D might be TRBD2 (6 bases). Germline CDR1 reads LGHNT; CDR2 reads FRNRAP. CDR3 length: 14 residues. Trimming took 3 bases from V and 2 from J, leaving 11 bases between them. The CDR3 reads CASGFLSGTYEQYF. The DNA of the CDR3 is TGTGCTAGTGGTTTCCTTAGCGGTACCTACGAGCAGTACTTC.

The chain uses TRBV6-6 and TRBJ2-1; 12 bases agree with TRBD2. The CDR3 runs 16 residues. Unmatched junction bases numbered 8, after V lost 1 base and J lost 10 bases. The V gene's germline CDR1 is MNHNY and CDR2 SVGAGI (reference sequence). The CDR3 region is CASSYYRLAGEQEQFF. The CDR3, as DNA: TGTGCCAGCAGTTACTATCGACTAGCGGGAGAGCAGGAGCAGTTCTTC.

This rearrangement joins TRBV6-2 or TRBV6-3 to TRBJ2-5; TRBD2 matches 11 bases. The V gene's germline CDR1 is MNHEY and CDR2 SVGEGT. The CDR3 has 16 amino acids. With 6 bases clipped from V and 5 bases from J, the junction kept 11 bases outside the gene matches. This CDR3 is CASSPVLAGDPETQYF. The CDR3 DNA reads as TGTGCCAGCAGCCCGGTACTAGCGGGAGATCCCGAGACCCAGTACTTC.

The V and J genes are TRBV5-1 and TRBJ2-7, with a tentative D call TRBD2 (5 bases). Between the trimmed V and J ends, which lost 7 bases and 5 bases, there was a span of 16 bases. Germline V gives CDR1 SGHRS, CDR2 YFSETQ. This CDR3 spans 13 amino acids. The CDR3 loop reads CASREGEENEQYF. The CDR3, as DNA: TGCGCCAGCCGAGAGGGTGAAGAGAACGAGCAGTACTTC.

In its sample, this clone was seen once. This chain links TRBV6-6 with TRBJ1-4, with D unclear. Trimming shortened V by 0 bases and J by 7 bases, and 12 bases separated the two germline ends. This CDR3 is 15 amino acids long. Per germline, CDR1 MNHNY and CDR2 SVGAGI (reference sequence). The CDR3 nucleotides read TGTGCCAGCAGTTACTCGGAACAGTTGGGTGAAAAACTGTTTTTT. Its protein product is CASSYSEQLGEKLFF.

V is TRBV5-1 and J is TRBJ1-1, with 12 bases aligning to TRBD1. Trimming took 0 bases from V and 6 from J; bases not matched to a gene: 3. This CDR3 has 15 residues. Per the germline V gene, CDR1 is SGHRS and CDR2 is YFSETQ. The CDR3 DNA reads TGCGCCAGCAGCTTGGTGGGGACAGGGGGCCCTGAAGCTTTCTTT. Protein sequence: CASSLVGTGGPEAFF. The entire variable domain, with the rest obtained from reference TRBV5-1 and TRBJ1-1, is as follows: KAGVTQTPRYLIKTRGQQVTLSCSPISGHRSVSWYQQTPGQGLQFLFEYFSETQRNKGNFPGRFSGRQFSNSRSEMNVSTLELGDSALYLCASSLVGTGGPEAFFGQGTRLTVV.

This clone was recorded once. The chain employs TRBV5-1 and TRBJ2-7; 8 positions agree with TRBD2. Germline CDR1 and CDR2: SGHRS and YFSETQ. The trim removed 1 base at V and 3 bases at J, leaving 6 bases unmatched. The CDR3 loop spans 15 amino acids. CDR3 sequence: CASSLTSGPLYEQYF. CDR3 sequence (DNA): TGCGCCAGCAGCTTGACTAGCGGACCCCTCTACGAGCAGTACTTC.

The CDR3 nucleotides are TGTGCCAGCAGTCTTTTACCGGGACAGCAGAATGAAAAACTGTTTTTT. Its translation is CASSLLPGQQNEKLFF. The J gene is TRBJ1-4, the V gene TRBV27, with TRBD1 matching over 7 bases. The ends lost 5 bases at V and 5 bases at J; junction bases unmatched: 11. The CDR3 is 16 amino acids. From germline, CDR1 is MNHEY and CDR2 SMNVEV (reference sequence). Full variable domain (remainder filled in from reference TRBV27 and TRBJ1-4): EAQVTQNPRYLITVTGKKLTVTCSQNMNHEYMSWYRQDPGLGLRQIYYSMNVEVTDKGDVPEGYKVSRKEKRNFPLILESPSPNQTSLYFCASSLLPGQQNEKLFFGSGTQLSVL.

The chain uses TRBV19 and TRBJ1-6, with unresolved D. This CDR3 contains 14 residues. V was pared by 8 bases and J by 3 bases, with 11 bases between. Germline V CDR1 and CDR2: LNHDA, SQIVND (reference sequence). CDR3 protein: CASGPAGYNSPLHF. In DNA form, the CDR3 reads TGTGCCAGTGGCCCGGCGGGCTATAATTCACCCCTCCACTTT.

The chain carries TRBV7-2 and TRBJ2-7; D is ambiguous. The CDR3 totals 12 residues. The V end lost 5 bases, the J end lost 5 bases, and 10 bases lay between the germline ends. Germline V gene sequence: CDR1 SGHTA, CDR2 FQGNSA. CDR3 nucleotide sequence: TGTGCCAGCAGCAGACTGATAAACGAGCAGTACTTC. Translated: CASSRLINEQYF. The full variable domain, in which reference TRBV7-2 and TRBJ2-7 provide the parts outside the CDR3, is GAGVSQSPSNKVTEKGKDVELRCDPISGHTALYWYRQSLGQGLEFLIYFQGNSAPDKSGLPSDRFSAERTGGSVSTLTIQRTQQEDSAVYLCASSRLINEQYFGPGTRLTVT.

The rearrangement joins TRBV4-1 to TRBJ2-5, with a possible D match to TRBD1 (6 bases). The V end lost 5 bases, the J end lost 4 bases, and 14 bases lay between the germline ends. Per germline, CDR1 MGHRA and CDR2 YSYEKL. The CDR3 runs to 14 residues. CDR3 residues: CASSEHQGIETQYF. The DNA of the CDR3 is TGCGCCAGCAGCGAACACCAGGGGATAGAGACCCAGTACTTC.

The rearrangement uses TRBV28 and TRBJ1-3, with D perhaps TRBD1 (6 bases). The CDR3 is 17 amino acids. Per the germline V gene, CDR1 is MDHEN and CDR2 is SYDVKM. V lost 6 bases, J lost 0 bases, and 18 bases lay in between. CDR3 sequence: CASSRPRQANSGNTIYF. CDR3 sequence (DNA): TGTGCCAGCAGCCGCCCCAGACAGGCGAACTCTGGAAACACCATATATTTT. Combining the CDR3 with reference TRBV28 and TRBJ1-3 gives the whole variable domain DVKVTQSSRYLVKRTGEKVFLECVQDMDHENMFWYRQDPGLGLRLIYFSYDVKMKEKGDIPEGYSVSREKKERFSLILESASTNQTSMYLCASSRPRQANSGNTIYFGEGSWLTVV.

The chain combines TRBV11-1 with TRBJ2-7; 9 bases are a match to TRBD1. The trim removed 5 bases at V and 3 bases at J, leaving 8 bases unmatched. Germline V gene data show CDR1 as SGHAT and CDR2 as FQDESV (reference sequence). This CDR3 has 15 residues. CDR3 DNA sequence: TGTGCCAGCAGCCATGGGGGGACAGGGTTCTACGAGCAGTACTTC. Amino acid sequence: CASSHGGTGFYEQYF.

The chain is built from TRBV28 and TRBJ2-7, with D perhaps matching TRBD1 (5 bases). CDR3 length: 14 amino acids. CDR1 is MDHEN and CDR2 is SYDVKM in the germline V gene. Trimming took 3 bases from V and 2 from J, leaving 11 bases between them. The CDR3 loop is CASSFADRTYEQYF. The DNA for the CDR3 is TGTGCCAGCAGTTTTGCCGACAGAACCTACGAGCAGTACTTC.

CDR3 nucleotides: TGTGCCACCGGAGCCTACAATGAGCAGTTCTTC. Encoded protein: CATGAYNEQFF. The chain carries TRBV24-1 and TRBJ2-1; D gene uncertain. The CDR3 covers 11 residues. Germline assignment: CDR1 KGHDR and CDR2 SFDVKD. Trimming left V 9 bases short and J 2 bases short, with 4 bases between.

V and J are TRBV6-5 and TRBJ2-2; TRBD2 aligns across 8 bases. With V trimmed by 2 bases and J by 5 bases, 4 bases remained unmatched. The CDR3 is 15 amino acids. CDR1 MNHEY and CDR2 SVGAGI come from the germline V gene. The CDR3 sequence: CASSYVTGGTGELFF. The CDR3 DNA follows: TGTGCCAGCAGTTACGTGACGGGAGGGACCGGGGAGCTGTTTTTT.

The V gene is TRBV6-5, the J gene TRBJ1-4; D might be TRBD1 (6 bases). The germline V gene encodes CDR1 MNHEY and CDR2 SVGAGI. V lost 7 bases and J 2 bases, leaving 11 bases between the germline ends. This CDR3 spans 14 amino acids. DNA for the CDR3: TGTGCCAGCACCGAGGGGGGGACTAATGAAAAACTGTTTTTT. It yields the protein CASTEGGTNEKLFF.

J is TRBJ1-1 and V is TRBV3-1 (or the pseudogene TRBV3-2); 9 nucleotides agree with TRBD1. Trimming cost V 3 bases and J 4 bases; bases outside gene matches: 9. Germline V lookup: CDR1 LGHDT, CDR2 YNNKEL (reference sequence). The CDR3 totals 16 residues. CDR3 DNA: TGTGCCAGCAGCCACCGGGACAGGGCAATCGGCACTGAAGCTTTCTTT. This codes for CASSHRDRAIGTEAFF.

The CDR3 reads CASTTQARSSYNEQFF. Here the CDR3 DNA reads TGTGCCAGCACCACCCAAGCGAGAAGCTCCTACAATGAGCAGTTCTTC. V is TRBV2 and J is TRBJ2-1, with D unresolved. Germline loops: CDR1 SNHLY, CDR2 FYNNEI. V was trimmed by 7 bases and J by 0 bases, leaving 16 bases between them. The CDR3 contains 16 residues.

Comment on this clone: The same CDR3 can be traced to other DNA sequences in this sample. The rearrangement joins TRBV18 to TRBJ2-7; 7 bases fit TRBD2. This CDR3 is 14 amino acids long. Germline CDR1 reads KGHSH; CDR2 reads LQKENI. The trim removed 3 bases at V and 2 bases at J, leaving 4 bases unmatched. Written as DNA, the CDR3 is TGTGCCAGCTCACCGGGGGGAGGGCCCTACGAGCAGTACTTC. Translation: CASSPGGGPYEQYF.

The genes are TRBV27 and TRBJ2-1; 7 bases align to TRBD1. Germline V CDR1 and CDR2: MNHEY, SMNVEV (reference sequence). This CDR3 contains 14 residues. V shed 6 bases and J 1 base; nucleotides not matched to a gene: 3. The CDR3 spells CASSLDRSYNEQFF. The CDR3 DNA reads TGTGCCAGCAGCCTGGACAGGTCCTACAATGAGCAGTTCTTC.

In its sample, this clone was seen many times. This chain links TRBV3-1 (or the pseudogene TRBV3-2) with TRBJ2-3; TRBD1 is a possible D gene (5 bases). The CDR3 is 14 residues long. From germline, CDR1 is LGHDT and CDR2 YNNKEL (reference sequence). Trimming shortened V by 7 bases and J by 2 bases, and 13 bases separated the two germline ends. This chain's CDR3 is CASNTATVTDTQYF. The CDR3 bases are TGTGCCAGCAACACTGCGACAGTCACAGATACGCAGTATTTT.

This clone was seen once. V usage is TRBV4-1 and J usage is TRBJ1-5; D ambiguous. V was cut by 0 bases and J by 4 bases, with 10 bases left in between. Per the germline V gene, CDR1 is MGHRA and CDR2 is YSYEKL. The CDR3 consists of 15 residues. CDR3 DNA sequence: TGCGCCAGCAGCCAAGACAGTACGGGAAATCAGCCCCAGCATTTT. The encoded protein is CASSQDSTGNQPQHF.

The CDR3 coding sequence is TGCGCCAGCAGCTTGTTGACAGGGGTGAGCGAGACCCAGTACTTC. Amino acid sequence: CASSLLTGVSETQYF. V is TRBV5-1 and J is TRBJ2-5, with 8 bases matching TRBD1. In germline, CDR1 is SGHRS, CDR2 YFSETQ. With V trimmed by 1 base and J by 5 bases, 7 bases remained unmatched. The CDR3 extends over 15 amino acids.

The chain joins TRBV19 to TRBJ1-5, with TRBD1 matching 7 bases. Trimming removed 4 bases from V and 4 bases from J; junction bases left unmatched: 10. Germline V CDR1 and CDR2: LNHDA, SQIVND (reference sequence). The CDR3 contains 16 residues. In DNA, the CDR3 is TGTGCCAGTAGTAGCTCCCGGGACAGACTAAATCAGCCCCAGCATTTT. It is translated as CASSSSRDRLNQPQHF.

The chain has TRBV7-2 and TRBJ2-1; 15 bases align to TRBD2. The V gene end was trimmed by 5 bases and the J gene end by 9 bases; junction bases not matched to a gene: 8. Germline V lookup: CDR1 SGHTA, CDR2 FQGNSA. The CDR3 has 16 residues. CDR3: CASSIQPGLAGGEQFF. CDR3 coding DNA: TGTGCCAGCAGCATACAACCGGGACTAGCGGGAGGTGAGCAGTTCTTC. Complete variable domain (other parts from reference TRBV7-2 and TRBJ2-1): GAGVSQSPSNKVTEKGKDVELRCDPISGHTALYWYRQSLGQGLEFLIYFQGNSAPDKSGLPSDRFSAERTGGSVSTLTIQRTQQEDSAVYLCASSIQPGLAGGEQFFGPGTRLTVL.

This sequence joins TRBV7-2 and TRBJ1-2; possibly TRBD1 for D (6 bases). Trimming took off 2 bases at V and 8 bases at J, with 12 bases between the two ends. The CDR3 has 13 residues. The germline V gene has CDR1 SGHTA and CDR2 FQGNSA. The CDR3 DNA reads TGTGCCAGCAGCTTAAGGACAGAAGGCGGCTACACCTTC. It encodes CASSLRTEGGYTF.

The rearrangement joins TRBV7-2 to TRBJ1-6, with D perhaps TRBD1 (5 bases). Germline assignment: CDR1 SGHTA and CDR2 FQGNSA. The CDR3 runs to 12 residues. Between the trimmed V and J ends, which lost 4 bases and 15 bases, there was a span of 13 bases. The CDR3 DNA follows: TGTGCCAGCAGCTCCGACAGACGAGTCCTCCACTTT. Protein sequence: CASSSDRRVLHF.

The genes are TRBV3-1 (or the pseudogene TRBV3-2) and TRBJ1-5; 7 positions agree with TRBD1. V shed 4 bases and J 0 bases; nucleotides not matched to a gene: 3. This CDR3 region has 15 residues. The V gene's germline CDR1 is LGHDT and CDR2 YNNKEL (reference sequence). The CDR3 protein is CASSLGTDSNQPQHF. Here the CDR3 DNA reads TGTGCCAGCAGCCTTGGGACAGATAGCAATCAGCCCCAGCATTTT.

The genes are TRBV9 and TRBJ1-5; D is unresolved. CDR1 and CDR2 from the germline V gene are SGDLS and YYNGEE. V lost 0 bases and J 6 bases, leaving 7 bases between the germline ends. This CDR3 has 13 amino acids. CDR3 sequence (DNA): TGTGCCAGCAGCGTAGGCGAGTTTCAGCCCCAGCATTTT. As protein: CASSVGEFQPQHF.

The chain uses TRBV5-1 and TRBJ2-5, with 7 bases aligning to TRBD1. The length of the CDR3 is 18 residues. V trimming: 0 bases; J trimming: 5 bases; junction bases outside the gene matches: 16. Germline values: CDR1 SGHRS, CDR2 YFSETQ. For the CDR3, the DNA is TGCGCCAGCAGCTTGGACTATAGGACAGGAACGGGAATGGAGACCCAGTACTTC. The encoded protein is CASSLDYRTGTGMETQYF.